This TCR beta chain was recorded in a study of cytomegalovirus exposure and HLA in healthy donors. As for the study in general: Inside one of the first data releases sat around 80 million unique TCRs taken from HLA-typed donors. The study's findings and limits: A later analysis reportedly found that, within productive TCRs, an Asian-associated ancestry cluster had fewer N-insertions than the mean observed across the roughly 690 donors. As a later analysis revealed, most CMV-associated TCR beta chains appeared HLA-restricted.

Both 60 Vbeta primers and 13 Jbeta primers went into the PCR. Generated by immunoSEQ multiplex PCR, the TCRdb table keeps only in-frame clones and is missing some. This table holds some 190,000 clones, 75% to 90% found once. The V end lost 2 bases, the J end lost 0 bases, and 13 bases lay between the germline ends. In germline, CDR1 is SGHNT, CDR2 YYREEE (reference sequence). The CDR3 is 16 amino acids. With regard to this clone: The antigen remains unidentified.

The clonotype comes from a woman under 40 in good health and CMV-seronegative. Material for sequencing was PBMCs. The J gene is TRBJ2-3, the V gene TRBV5-4; possibly TRBD2 for D (5 bases). The DNA for the CDR3 is TGTGCCAGCAGCTTCCCCGACTGGACTAGCACAGATACGCAGTATTTT. Translated: CASSFPDWTSTDTQYF.